This entry lists 30 T cell receptor beta chains sequenced from one sample in a study of beta chain features in type 1 diabetes listed by TCRdb under 2018. Libraries came from the immunoSEQ multiplex PCR assay. The High Capacity cDNA Reverse Transcription Kit was used to reverse transcribe all of the isolated RNA, meaning that expressed TCRB transcripts were what got sequenced. The source is immuneACCESS, and TCRdb retained only in-frame sequences with V and J called. Part of the clones is not carried over; for the studies checked, unresolved V genes explain less than half of this, and the remainder is unexplained. Here the sample has around 240,000 clones; 7.5% to 10% occur a single time. The ten largest account for 0.03% to 0.04% of the sample. Sequencing was performed on naive CD4+ T cells from blood. Reading the label with the study, this specimen's cell subset or site is: true naive CD4+ T cells. These TCRs come from a woman aged 18-29 years in good health.

This chain uses TRBV6-1 with TRBJ2-3; D perhaps matches TRBD2 (5 bases). Germline values: CDR1 MNHNS, CDR2 SASEGT. This CDR3 is 13 amino acids long. V gave up 8 bases and J gave up 5 bases, with 14 bases separating them. The DNA for the CDR3 is TGTGCCAGCGGACGGACTGGTGGAGATACGCAGTATTTT. Translating it yields CASGRTGGDTQYF.

The V call is TRBV7-9, the J call TRBJ1-2; possibly TRBD1 for D (6 bases). This CDR3 comprises 12 residues. Trimming removed 6 bases from V and 9 bases from J, with 14 bases in between. Germline V gene lookup returns CDR1 SEHNR and CDR2 FQNEAQ (reference sequence). In DNA form, the CDR3 reads TGTGCCAGCAGTGTACAGGGAGCCAGCTACACCTTC. Its translation: CASSVQGASYTF.

The chain joins TRBV18 to TRBJ1-3; D gene unclear. The V end was cut by 6 bases, the J end by 2 bases, with 20 bases between. This CDR3 is 17 amino acids long. Germline V lookup: CDR1 KGHSH, CDR2 LQKENI. This CDR3 is CASSPLLTADPGNTIYF. For the CDR3, the DNA is TGTGCCAGCTCTCCGCTCCTAACAGCTGATCCTGGAAACACCATATATTTT.

This clone was detected a few times. The gene calls are TRBV19 and TRBJ2-2; a weak D match, TRBD2 (6 bases). V lost 6 bases and J 6 bases, leaving 11 bases between the germline ends. CDR1 is LNHDA and CDR2 is SQIVND in the germline V gene (reference sequence). The CDR3 length is 13 residues. The CDR3 sequence is CASRGREAGELFF. CDR3 bases: TGTGCCAGTAGGGGCAGGGAGGCCGGGGAGCTGTTTTTT.

This clone was picked up a small number of times. This chain connects TRBV10-1 to TRBJ2-3; 7 bases line up with TRBD1. Germline V lookup: CDR1 WNHNN, CDR2 SYGVQD (reference sequence). Trimming removed 6 bases from V and 0 bases from J; junction bases left unmatched: 3. The CDR3 spans 14 residues. CDR3 residues: CASRRQGSTDTQYF. Written as DNA, the CDR3 is TGCGCCAGCAGGAGACAGGGAAGCACAGATACGCAGTATTTT.

The sample holds a few counts of this clone. V usage is TRBV2 and J usage is TRBJ2-1; 7 bases match TRBD2. CDR3 length: 14 amino acids. Losses at the gene ends were 6 bases for V and 2 bases for J; bases not matched to a gene: 4. In germline, CDR1 is SNHLY, CDR2 FYNNEI. The CDR3 sequence is CASRGSGTYNEQFF. The CDR3, as DNA: TGTGCCAGCAGGGGAAGCGGGACCTACAATGAGCAGTTCTTC.

The rearrangement joins TRBV9 to TRBJ2-3, with D tentatively TRBD2 (6 bases). The V and J ends lost 4 bases and 3 bases respectively, with 18 bases between them. The CDR3 has 16 residues. Germline V gives CDR1 SGDLS, CDR2 YYNGEE. This chain's CDR3 is CASSTNFRDLTDTQYF. The CDR3 DNA is TGTGCCAGCAGCACAAATTTCCGGGACTTAACAGATACGCAGTATTTT.

This clone came up a few times. This chain uses TRBV19 with TRBJ2-7; D uncertain. Germline CDR1 and CDR2: LNHDA and SQIVND (reference sequence). V lost 7 bases, J lost 0 bases, and 4 bases lay in between. The length of the CDR3 is 11 residues. The CDR3 bases are TGTGCCAGTACCAACTCCTACGAGCAGTACTTC. It yields the protein CASTNSYEQYF. Variable domain in full (rest from reference TRBV19 and TRBJ2-7): DGGITQSPKYLFRKEGQNVTLSCEQNLNHDAMYWYRQDPGQGLRLIYYSQIVNDFQKGDIAEGYSVSREKKESFPLTVTSAQKNPTAFYLCASTNSYEQYFGPGTRLTVT.

The chain employs TRBV27 and TRBJ1-6; TRBD1 is a possible D gene (6 bases). V dropped 2 bases and J dropped 7 bases, with 9 bases sitting between them. The CDR3 has 14 residues. Germline V gene sequence: CDR1 MNHEY, CDR2 SMNVEV (reference sequence). The CDR3 loop reads CASSLPGENSPLHF. The CDR3 region has the DNA TGTGCCAGCAGTTTACCAGGGGAGAATTCACCCCTCCACTTT.

This clone has more than one count but fewer than ten. This clone may be a read error of a much larger clone one base away. The chain employs TRBV5-1 and TRBJ1-5, with D possibly matching TRBD1 (6 bases). The CDR3 contains 13 residues. The germline CDR1 and CDR2 sequences are SGHRS and YFSETQ. Trimming removed 0 bases from V and 5 bases from J, with 6 bases in between. CDR3 nucleotides: TGCGCCAGCAGCTTGGACAGGGATCAGCCCCAGCATTTT. Translation gives CASSLDRDQPQHF.

This clone showed up just a few times. The CDR3 region has the DNA TGTGCCATCAGTGAGTCAGCGACTAGCGGTCGCACAGATACGCAGTATTTT. It encodes CAISESATSGRTDTQYF. The chain joins TRBV10-3 to TRBJ2-3, with 9 bases fitting TRBD2. Germline values: CDR1 ENHRY, CDR2 SYGVKD. J lost 1 base, V lost 0 bases, and 5 bases had no gene match. This CDR3 is built from 17 residues.

Ten or more counts support this clone. This chain connects TRBV7-9 to TRBJ2-1; a weak D match, TRBD1 (5 bases). V was pared by 7 bases and J by 6 bases, with 25 bases between. The CDR3 is made up of 17 amino acids. Looked up from germline, CDR1 is SEHNR and CDR2 is FQNEAQ (reference sequence). CDR3 bases: TGTGCCAGCACCCATGACAGTGTGAAATATGTCGGCAATGAGCAGTTCTTC. Its protein product is CASTHDSVKYVGNEQFF.

A few counts support this clone. The J gene is TRBJ2-1, the V gene TRBV2, with 11 bases fitting TRBD2. CDR3 length: 17 residues. V was pared by 5 bases and J by 4 bases, with 10 bases of the junction left unmatched. The germline V gene has CDR1 SNHLY and CDR2 FYNNEI. The CDR3 DNA reads TGTGCCAGCAGTACCACCCGGGGACTAGCGGATTACAATGAGCAGTTCTTC. This gives the protein CASSTTRGLADYNEQFF.

This clone has only a few counts. The V call is TRBV11-2, the J call TRBJ2-1; 14 bases align to TRBD2. The V and J ends lost 0 bases and 7 bases, in that order; junction bases with no gene match: 5. The CDR3 extends over 17 amino acids. Germline CDR1 SGHAT, CDR2 FQNNGV. The CDR3, as DNA: TGTGCCAGCAGCTTAGAGCCGGGACTAGCGGGGGCAAATGAGCAGTTCTTC. Encoded protein: CASSLEPGLAGANEQFF.

This clone turned up a few times. The chain couples TRBV7-2 to TRBJ2-7; maybe TRBD1 (5 bases). Germline CDR1 reads SGHTA; CDR2 reads FQGNSA. With 2 bases removed from V and 2 bases from J, the gap between germline ends came to 10 bases. The CDR3 has 14 residues. Here the CDR3 reads CASSLSDITYEQYF. CDR3 nucleotides: TGTGCCAGCAGCTTATCGGACATCACCTACGAGCAGTACTTC.

This clone was counted only a few times. J is TRBJ2-1 and V is TRBV12-5; TRBD2 aligns across 8 bases. Trimming took 5 bases from V and 3 from J; bases not matched to a gene: 6. Germline V gives CDR1 LGHNT, CDR2 FRNRAP. The CDR3 sequence is 15 residues long. In DNA form, the CDR3 reads TGTGCTAGTGGTCCGAGGACTAGCAGCTACAATGAGCAGTTCTTC. This codes for CASGPRTSSYNEQFF.

There are many counts of this clone. The rearrangement links TRBV30 to TRBJ2-6; 7 bases align to TRBD2. The length of the CDR3 is 14 residues. V shed 6 bases and J 2 bases; nucleotides not matched to a gene: 4. The germline CDR1 and CDR2 sequences are GTSNPN and SVGIG (reference sequence). CDR3 sequence (DNA): TGTGCCTGCGGGGGGAACCCTGGGGCCAACGTCCTGACTTTC. Protein sequence: CACGGNPGANVLTF.

This chain uses TRBV5-1 with TRBJ2-3, with 11 bases aligning to TRBD1. The junction had 6 bases not matched to a gene; V was cut back by 3 bases and J by 0 bases. The germline gives CDR1 SGHRS, CDR2 YFSETQ. The CDR3 covers 17 residues. The CDR3 protein is CASSSDRGLQSTDTQYF. The CDR3 coding sequence is TGCGCCAGCAGCTCGGACAGGGGGCTGCAGAGCACAGATACGCAGTATTTT.

This clone was counted a few times. The chain has TRBV5-1 and TRBJ2-2; 7 bases line up with TRBD1. V gave up 2 bases and J gave up 6 bases; unmatched junction bases: 13. CDR1 and CDR2 from the germline V gene are SGHRS and YFSETQ. This CDR3 has 17 residues. The CDR3 reads CASSFGHAGGISGELFF. In nucleotides, the CDR3 is TGCGCCAGCAGCTTTGGCCATGCAGGGGGAATCTCCGGGGAGCTGTTTTTT.

The chain couples TRBV20-1 to TRBJ1-1; D not certain. The CDR3 consists of 11 residues. V shed 3 bases and J shed 4 bases, with 6 bases lying between them. Germline V gene sequence: CDR1 DFQATT, CDR2 SNEGSKA (reference sequence). The CDR3, as DNA: TGCAGTGCTAGTCAAATCACTGAAGCTTTCTTT. This encodes CSASQITEAFF.

This chain links TRBV28 with TRBJ1-2; D not resolved. V lost 3 bases and J lost 0, with 5 bases in between. The CDR3 totals 13 residues. The germline V gene has CDR1 MDHEN and CDR2 SYDVKM. CDR3 sequence: CASSFIANYGYTF. The CDR3 DNA sequence: TGTGCCAGCAGTTTCATAGCTAACTATGGCTACACCTTC.

This clone was counted many times. This chain uses TRBV29-1 with TRBJ2-3, with 8 bases that match TRBD1. The germline gives CDR1 SQVTM, CDR2 ANQGSEA. V lost 7 bases to trimming and J lost 0 bases; unmatched junction nucleotides: 0. The CDR3 length is 12 residues. The CDR3, as DNA: TGCAGCGGGGACAGGAGCACAGATACGCAGTATTTT. Its protein is CSGDRSTDTQYF.

The chain has TRBV6-1 and TRBJ2-1; 15 bases are shared with TRBD2. This CDR3 region has 14 residues. Germline V gene data show CDR1 as MNHNS and CDR2 as SASEGT. J gave up 7 bases and V 6 bases, and 1 base lay outside the gene matches. The CDR3 DNA is TGTGCCAGCAGGGGACTAGCGGGAGGAAATGAGCAGTTCTTC. Its protein is CASRGLAGGNEQFF.

There are a few counts of this clone. The chain is built from TRBV18 and TRBJ2-1; TRBD2 agrees at 7 bases. There are 19 residues in the CDR3. Germline V lookup: CDR1 KGHSH, CDR2 LQKENI. V dropped 3 bases and J dropped 0; count of bases not matched to a gene: 14. CDR3 DNA: TGTGCCAGCTCACCCGAACTGACTAGCCGTCAAAGCTCCTACAATGAGCAGTTCTTC. Its translation is CASSPELTSRQSSYNEQFF.

V usage is TRBV4-2 and J usage is TRBJ1-2; TRBD1 matches at 11 bases. Trimming took 4 bases from V and 4 from J; bases not matched to a gene: 5. Germline-derived CDR1 and CDR2 are LGHNA and YNFKEQ. This CDR3 is built from 15 residues. The CDR3 spells CASSRGTGGAYGYTF. The CDR3 DNA reads TGTGCCAGCAGCCGGGGGACAGGGGGTGCCTATGGCTACACCTTC.

In its sample, this clone was seen a few times. This rearrangement joins TRBV27 to TRBJ1-1, with 7 bases lining up with TRBD1. The CDR3 extends over 14 amino acids. The V gene's germline CDR1 is MNHEY and CDR2 SMNVEV (reference sequence). Trimming at V came to 2 bases and at J to 5 bases, leaving 5 bases not matched to a gene. The CDR3 coding sequence is TGTGCCAGCAGTTTAAACAGGGGTGGTACTGAAGCTTTCTTT. Translated: CASSLNRGGTEAFF.

This clone has just a few counts. V and J are TRBV29-1 and TRBJ1-1, with unresolved D. V was trimmed by 4 bases and J by 6 bases, leaving 15 bases between them. Germline CDR1 and CDR2: SQVTM and ANQGSEA. The CDR3 runs to 13 residues. The DNA for the CDR3 is TGCAGCGTTGTAGAGTTTGCACTTTCTGAAGCTTTCTTT. Its translation: CSVVEFALSEAFF.

The rearrangement links TRBV6-1 to TRBJ2-7, with a weak D call TRBD2 (5 bases). Trimming pared 8 bases from V and 7 bases from J, leaving 9 bases between. The CDR3 contains 10 residues. Germline V gives CDR1 MNHNS, CDR2 SASEGT. CDR3 in DNA: TGTGCCAGCGGAACGGGAGAGCAGTACTTC. The encoded protein is CASGTGEQYF.

This chain connects TRBV2 to TRBJ2-4, with D maybe TRBD2 (7 bases). V lost 3 bases and J 8 bases, leaving 11 bases between the germline ends. There are 13 residues in the CDR3. CDR1 and CDR2 from the germline V gene are SNHLY and FYNNEI. DNA for the CDR3: TGTGCCAGCAGTGAGGGAGGGGGGGACATTCAGTACTTC. Its protein is CASSEGGGDIQYF.

This clone was counted a few times. The gene calls are TRBV7-2 and TRBJ1-5, with D tentatively TRBD1 (6 bases). V gave up 3 bases and J gave up 1 base, with 10 bases separating them. This CDR3 is 15 amino acids long. CDR1 is SGHTA and CDR2 is FQGNSA in the germline V gene. The DNA of the CDR3 is TGTGCCAGCAGCTTCGGCAGGGGCAGCAATCAGCCCCAGCATTTT. Protein sequence: CASSFGRGSNQPQHF.